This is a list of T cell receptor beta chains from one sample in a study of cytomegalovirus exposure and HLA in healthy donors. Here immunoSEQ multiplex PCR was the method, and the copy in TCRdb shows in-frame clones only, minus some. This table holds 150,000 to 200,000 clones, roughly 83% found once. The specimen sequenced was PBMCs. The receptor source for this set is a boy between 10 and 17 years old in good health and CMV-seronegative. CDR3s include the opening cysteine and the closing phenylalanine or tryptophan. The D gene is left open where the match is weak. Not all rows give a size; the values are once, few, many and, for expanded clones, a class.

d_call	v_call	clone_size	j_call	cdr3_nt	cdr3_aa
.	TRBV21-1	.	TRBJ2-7	TGTGCCAGCAGCAAGGTCCGGGACAGGGGTTTCCACGAGCAGTACTTC	CASSKVRDRGFHEQYF
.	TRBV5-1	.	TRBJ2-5	TGCGCCAGCAGCTTGGCCCCGGGAGCTCAAGAGACCCAGTACTTC	CASSLAPGAQETQYF
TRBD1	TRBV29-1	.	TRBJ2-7	TGCAGCGTTTTGACAGGGGCCCCCTACGAGCAGTACTTC	CSVLTGAPYEQYF
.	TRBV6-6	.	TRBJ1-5	TGTGCCAGCAGTTCCCTCTATAGCAATCAGCCCCAGCATTTT	CASSSLYSNQPQHF
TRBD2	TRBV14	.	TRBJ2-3	TGTGCCAGCAGCCATTATAGCGGGGCGGGAAGCACAGATACGCAGTATTTT	CASSHYSGAGSTDTQYF
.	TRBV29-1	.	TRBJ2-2	TGCAGCGGGAGCACTAGCAGAAACACCGGGGAGCTGTTTTTT	CSGSTSRNTGELFF
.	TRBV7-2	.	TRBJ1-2	TGTGCCAGCAGCTCGACAGTTGACTATGGCTACACCTTC	CASSSTVDYGYTF
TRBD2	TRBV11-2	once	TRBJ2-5	TGTGCCAGCAGCATACCGACTAGCGGGGGGCGGGGGCCCCAGTACTTC	CASSIPTSGGRGPQYF
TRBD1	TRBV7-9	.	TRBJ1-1	TGTGCCAGCAGCTCGACAGGGCGCGAGGAAGCTTTCTTT	CASSSTGREEAFF
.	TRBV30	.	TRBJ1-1	TGTGCCGGCAGGGGAAACACTGAAGCTTTCTTT	CAGRGNTEAFF
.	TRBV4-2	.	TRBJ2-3	TGTGCCAGCAGCCAGGGCGCTGGGCAGTATTTT	CASSQGAGQYF
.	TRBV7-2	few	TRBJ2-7	TGTGCCAGCAGCTTAGGTTACTCCTACGAGCAGTACTTC	CASSLGYSYEQYF
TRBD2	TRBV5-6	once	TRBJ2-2	TGTGCCAGCAGCTTGGGACTAGCGGGGCCTAACACCGGGGAGCTGTTTTTT	CASSLGLAGPNTGELFF
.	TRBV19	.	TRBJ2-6	TGTGCCAGTAGTATAAAGAGCTCTGGGGCCAACGTCCTGACTTTC	CASSIKSSGANVLTF
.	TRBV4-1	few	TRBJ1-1	TGCGCCAGCAGCCAGAGGGAGGGAAGGAACACTGAAGCTTTCTTT	CASSQREGRNTEAFF
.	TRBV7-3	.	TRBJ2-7	TGTGCCAGCAGCTTAGCAGGAGAAGGTGAGGGCTACGAGCAGTACTTC	CASSLAGEGEGYEQYF
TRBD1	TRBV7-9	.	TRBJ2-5	TGTGCCAGCAGCCCCGGACAGGGGGCCCAAGAGACCCAGTACTTC	CASSPGQGAQETQYF
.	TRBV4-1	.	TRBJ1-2	TGCGCCAGCAGCCCGCCGACGGTTCGGTTAGCTTATGGCTACACCTTC	CASSPPTVRLAYGYTF
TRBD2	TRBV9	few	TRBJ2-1	TGTGCCAGCAGCGCCCCTAGCGGAAGCTCCTACAATGAGCAGTTCTTC	CASSAPSGSSYNEQFF
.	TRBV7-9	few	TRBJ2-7	TGTGCCAGCAGCTCGCGGGACTCCTACATCTCCTACGAGCAGTACTTC	CASSSRDSYISYEQYF
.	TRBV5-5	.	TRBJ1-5	TGTGCCAGCAGCTTGGCCCCCATTAGAACCAGCAATCAGCCCCAGCATTTT	CASSLAPIRTSNQPQHF
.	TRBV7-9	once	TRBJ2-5	TGTGCCAGCAGCTTTAGAGGGACTCAAGAGACCCAGTACTTC	CASSFRGTQETQYF
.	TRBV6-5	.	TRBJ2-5	TGTGCCAGCAGTTACTCGAAAGGACAGTTAAAGACCCAGTACTTC	CASSYSKGQLKTQYF
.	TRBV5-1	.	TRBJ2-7	TGCGCCAGCACCCTAGAGGGGAGGAACTACGAGCAGTACTTC	CASTLEGRNYEQYF
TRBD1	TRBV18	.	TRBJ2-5	TGTGCCAGCTCACCCCCAGGGGGCAGAGAGACCCAGTACTTC	CASSPPGGRETQYF
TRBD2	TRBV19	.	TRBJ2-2	TGTGCCAGTAGTGTCCTAGCGGGAGGGCCCGGGGAGCTGTTTTTT	CASSVLAGGPGELFF
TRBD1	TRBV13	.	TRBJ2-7	TGTGCCAGCAGCTTAGCCGGACAGGGGGCCGAGCAGTACTTC	CASSLAGQGAEQYF
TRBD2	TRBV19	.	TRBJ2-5	TGTGCCAGTAGTATCTGGCTAGCGGGGGACCGTGAGACCCAGTACTTC	CASSIWLAGDRETQYF
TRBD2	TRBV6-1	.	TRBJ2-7	TGTGCCAGCAGATCACCGGGACTAGCGGACGAGCAGTACTTC	CASRSPGLADEQYF
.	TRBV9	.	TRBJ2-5	TGTGCCAGCAGCCCCGGGAGCCAAGAGACCCAGTACTTC	CASSPGSQETQYF
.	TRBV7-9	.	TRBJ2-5	TGTGCCAGCAGTGACGGGGAGACCCAGTACTTC	CASSDGETQYF
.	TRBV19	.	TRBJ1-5	TGTGCCAGTAGTATGGTACCGGCGGGCAATCAGCCCCAGCATTTT	CASSMVPAGNQPQHF
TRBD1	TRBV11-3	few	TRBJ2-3	TGTGCCAGCAGCTTCAGGGGGTCAGGGCAGTATTTT	CASSFRGSGQYF
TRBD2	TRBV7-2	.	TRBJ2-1	TGTGCCAGCAGCTTAGGTAGCGGGAGGGCCGGTGAGCAGTTCTTC	CASSLGSGRAGEQFF
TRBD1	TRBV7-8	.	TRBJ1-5	TGTGCCAGCAGCTCCGGACAGGTCAATCAGCCCCAGCATTTT	CASSSGQVNQPQHF
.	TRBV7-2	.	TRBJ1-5	TGTGCCAGCAGCGGGGGCCCAGGGTGGGGACAGCCCCAGCATTTT	CASSGGPGWGQPQHF
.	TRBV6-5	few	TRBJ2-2	TGTGCCAGCAGTCTCACCGGGGAGCTGTTTTTT	CASSLTGELFF
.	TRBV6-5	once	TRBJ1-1	TGTGCCAGCAGACACCGGGGTTTTGGGAACACTGAAGCTTTCTTT	CASRHRGFGNTEAFF
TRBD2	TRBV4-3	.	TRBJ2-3	TGCGCCAGCAGCCAAGAGGGAGCGGGGTACACAGATACGCAGTATTTT	CASSQEGAGYTDTQYF
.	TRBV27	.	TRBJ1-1	.	CASSLFARGNTEAFF
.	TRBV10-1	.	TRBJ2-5	TGCGCCAGCAGTGAGGGTGCGCGCAAAGAGACCCAGTACTTC	CASSEGARKETQYF
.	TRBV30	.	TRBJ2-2	TGTGCCTGGAGTTTGAAGGGACACGCTTACACCGGGGAGCTGTTTTTT	CAWSLKGHAYTGELFF
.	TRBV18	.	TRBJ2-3	TGTGCCAGCTCACGTAAGGCCCAGGGGTCTACAGATACGCAGTATTTT	CASSRKAQGSTDTQYF
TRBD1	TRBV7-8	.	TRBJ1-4	TGTGCCAGCAGCTTATCCCCTCACAGGGGCTCTAATGAAAAACTGTTTTTT	CASSLSPHRGSNEKLFF
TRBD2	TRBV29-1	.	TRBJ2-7	TGCAGCGTTGGACTAGCGGGGTACGAGCAGTACTTC	CSVGLAGYEQYF
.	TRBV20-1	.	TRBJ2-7	TGCAGTGGCCCACTAGGAGGCGAGCAGTACTTC	CSGPLGGEQYF
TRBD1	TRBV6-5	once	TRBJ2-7	TGTGCCAGCAGTTACTCTAGGGACAGAACCTACGAGCAGTACTTC	CASSYSRDRTYEQYF
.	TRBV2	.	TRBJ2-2	TGTGCCAGCAGTGAATCGGCAGGAAACACCGGGGAGCTGTTTTTT	CASSESAGNTGELFF
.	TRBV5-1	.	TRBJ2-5	TGCGCCAGCAGCTTGGCCCACAGACAAGAGACCCAGTACTTC	CASSLAHRQETQYF
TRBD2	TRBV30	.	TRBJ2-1	TGTGCCTGGAGTTTTAAGCGGGAGAACTACAATGAGCAGTTCTTC	CAWSFKRENYNEQFF
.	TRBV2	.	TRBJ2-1	TGTGCCAGCAGTGAATTGGGGCAGGGGTTCTATGAGCAGTTCTTC	CASSELGQGFYEQFF
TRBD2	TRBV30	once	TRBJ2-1	TGTGCCTGGAGTGTAGGACTAGCGGGGGATGAGCAGTTCTTC	CAWSVGLAGDEQFF
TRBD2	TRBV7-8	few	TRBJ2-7	TGTGCCAGTAACGGACTAGCGGAGACCTACGAGCAGTACTTC	CASNGLAETYEQYF
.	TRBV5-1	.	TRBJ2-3	TGCGCCAGCAGCCCCCGGGATTTAGATACGCAGTATTTT	CASSPRDLDTQYF
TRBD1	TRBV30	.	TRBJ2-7	TGTGCCTGGAGTGTATTTTGGGGACAGGGCCTGGGTAACCACTACGAGCAGTACTTC	CAWSVFWGQGLGNHYEQYF
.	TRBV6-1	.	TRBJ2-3	TGTGCCAGCAGTGACCAGAGCACAGATACGCAGTATTTT	CASSDQSTDTQYF
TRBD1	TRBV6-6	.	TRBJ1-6	TGTGCCAGCAGTCGTTGGAGGGACAGTAATTCACCCCTCCACTTT	CASSRWRDSNSPLHF
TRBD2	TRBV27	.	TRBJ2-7	TGTGCCAGCAGTTCGGGGACTAGCGACCTTTCCTACGAGCAGTACTTC	CASSSGTSDLSYEQYF